This TCR beta chain was recovered during a study of neurological immune-mediated disorders. The unsorted libraries were generated from a total of 2 million PBMCs, which had been stored in RNAlater at -80 C. General study findings and limits: Among 34 multiple sclerosis patients, phylogenetic grouping put the repertoires of 18 into a single related-CDR3 cluster, a possible signature. The level of TCR clonal expansion was highest in patients with HTLV-1-associated myelopathy and lowest in multiple sclerosis, where it fell below the level seen in healthy controls.

This clonotype was seen at least ten times. Its antigen is as yet unknown. TCRdb re-analysed the 5' RACE reads in MiXCR, keeping a single row per CDR3 protein. This sample has tens of thousands of distinct CDR3 sequences, with approximately 5% found just once. The specimen sequenced was PBMCs. The source of this sequence is a woman in her 30s with multiple sclerosis.

CDR3 DNA: TGTGCCAGCAGTCGACTACTAGCGGGAGTAGGGGAGACCCAGTACTTC. Its translation: CASSRLLAGVGETQYF. The chain is built from TRBV9 and TRBJ2-5; TRBD2 agrees at 11 bases. V lost 5 bases, J lost 5 bases, and 11 bases stayed unmatched. Germline V gene sequence: CDR1 SGDLS, CDR2 YYNGEE. The CDR3 is made up of 16 amino acids.